This record covers a single T cell receptor (beta chain). Its target is unknown. Noted time point: baseline, week 1 (first vaccination visit). Specified treatment: pre-vaccination baseline after standard-of-care therapy. There were new WHO grade 3 or 4 astrocytomas in the donors, and these were IDH1-mutant and ATRX-lost. Germline values: CDR1 PRHDT, CDR2 FYEKMQ (reference sequence). This CDR3 comprises 16 residues. Unmatched junction bases numbered 12, after V lost 5 bases and J lost 8 bases. These data originate in a study of a mutant IDH1 vaccine in newly diagnosed glioma. Study details: Prior therapy was radiotherapy, temozolomide, or both; most received both.

Study results and caveats: Pseudoprogression seemed unrelated to changes in top peripheral T cell clonotypes.

The repertoire was sequenced with immunoSEQ multiplex PCR; TCRdb's copy has only in-frame clones and lacks some. This sample has roughly 86,000 clones, with just under 80% found just once. The V and J genes are TRBV13 and TRBJ2-1, with 10 bases fitting TRBD2. The sequencing here drew on PBMCs, taken from a glioma patient treated with radiotherapy, temozolomide or both. This clonotype was sampled from a man aged 40-49 years with glioma. In nucleotides, the CDR3 is TGTGCCAGCAGCACCTCCCCAGCGGGGGGGCCCGATGAGCAGTTCTTC. Translation: CASSTSPAGGPDEQFF.